The 28 T cell receptor beta chains given below trace back to one sample, sequenced in a study of T cells in Graves' hyperthyroidism and ophthalmopathy. Amplified regions were TCR beta CDR3 sequences from RNA transcripts. When the TCR CDR3 underwent first-round RT-PCR, the HTBI primer set was used. TCRdb re-analysed the multiplex PCR reads in MiXCR, keeping a single row per CDR3 protein. The data show roughly 580,000 distinct CDR3 sequences, around 42% seen once. Sequencing was performed on peripheral blood or thyroid tissue (not recorded which). The receptors derive from a woman aged 18-29 years with Graves' hyperthyroidism.

Note on this clonotype: Because it lacks the conserved phenylalanine or tryptophan at the end, this CDR3 is likely a read error. The chain's CDR3 is CASSYSGANVLTP. The CDR3 nucleotides read TGTGCCAGCAGCTACTCTGGGGCCAACGTCCTGACTCCA. The chain is built from TRBV7-9 and TRBJ2-6, with unresolved D. The CDR3 is 13 amino acids. Germline loops: CDR1 SEHNR, CDR2 FQNEAQ (reference sequence). V shed 4 bases and J shed 0 bases, with 1 base lying between them.

This chain joins TRBV12-3 or TRBV12-4 and TRBJ1-2, with 8 bases aligning to TRBD1. This CDR3 has 13 amino acids. V lost 5 bases and J lost 5; bases outside the gene matches: 4. This chain's CDR3 is CASSKDRVYGYTF. The CDR3 nucleotides are TGTGCCAGCAGTAAGGACAGGGTGTATGGCTACACCTTC.

This chain joins TRBV10-3 and TRBJ1-2, with D maybe TRBD1 (5 bases). V gave up 0 bases and J gave up 2 bases, with 10 bases separating them. The CDR3 runs 15 residues. From germline, CDR1 is ENHRY and CDR2 SYGVKD. CDR3 DNA: TGTGCCATCAGTGAGTCCCAGACAGCCAACTATGGCTACACCTTC. It codes for CAISESQTANYGYTF.

For this clonotype: The CDR3 end shows no conserved phenylalanine or tryptophan, and so a read error is likely. This rearrangement joins TRBV29-1 to TRBJ1-1, with unresolved D. This CDR3 has 13 residues. Trimming left V 5 bases short and J 5 bases short, with 15 bases between. Per the germline V gene, CDR1 is SQVTM and CDR2 is ANQGSEA. The CDR3, as DNA: TGCAGCGTTACCGAGGGTAAGGAGACTGAAGCTTTCTCT. This translates into CSVTEGKETEAFS.

The chain has TRBV15 and TRBJ1-5, with D unresolved. Germline V lookup: CDR1 LNHNV, CDR2 YYDKDF (reference sequence). The CDR3 spans 14 residues. Between the trimmed V and J ends, which lost 3 bases and 7 bases, there was a span of 13 bases. The DNA of the CDR3 is TGTGCCACCAGCAGCCTCGGACGGCCCCAGCCCCAGCATTTT. This sequence encodes CATSSLGRPQPQHF.

A note on this clonotype: At one of its ends the junction is not consistent with the germline gene, which may arise from a read error. The chain is built from TRBV7-2 and TRBJ1-6; a possible D gene is TRBD1 (5 bases). CDR3 length: 15 amino acids. Per germline, CDR1 SGHTA and CDR2 FQGNSA. Here the CDR3 reads CASSQGHRSVSPLHF. The CDR3 DNA follows: TGCGCCAGCAGTCAAGGACATCGGTCGGTTTCACCCCTCCACTTT.

The chain carries TRBV29-1 and TRBJ1-2; 9 bases fit TRBD1. The germline CDR1 and CDR2 sequences are SQVTM and ANQGSEA. This CDR3 contains 12 residues. Trimming at V came to 8 bases and at J to 3 bases, leaving 4 bases not matched to a gene. In DNA form, the CDR3 reads TGCAGCTACAGGGGGCTTGACTATGGCTACACCTTC. Translation: CSYRGLDYGYTF.

On this clonotype itself: A read error may explain this, as a much larger clone is one base away. The gene calls are TRBV10-3 and TRBJ1-6, with D hard to call. The ends were cut back, 5 bases at V and 10 bases at J, with 15 bases in the middle. The CDR3 sequence is 14 residues long. CDR1 ENHRY and CDR2 SYGVKD come from the germline V gene. For the CDR3, the DNA is TGTGCCATCAGTTACCAGGTGGCTGGGTCACCCCTCCACTTT. This gives the protein CAISYQVAGSPLHF.

The chain carries TRBV6-5 and TRBJ1-2; 12 positions agree with TRBD1. After removal of 4 bases from V and 4 bases from J, the junction contained 4 bases not matched to a gene. This CDR3 is built from 15 residues. Germline loops: CDR1 MNHEY, CDR2 SVGAGI. CDR3 in amino acids: CASSLGQGASYGYTF. The DNA for the CDR3 is TGTGCCAGCAGTTTGGGACAGGGGGCAAGCTATGGCTACACCTTC.

This clonotype was seen a few times. This chain links TRBV7-9 with TRBJ2-5, with D possibly TRBD1 on 6 matching bases. V was trimmed by 5 bases and J by 1 base, leaving 14 bases between them. The CDR3 covers 15 residues. CDR1 is SEHNR, CDR2 FQNEAQ, per germline (reference sequence). The CDR3 sequence: CASSPGQSLQETQYF. The CDR3 DNA reads TGTGCCAGCAGCCCCGGACAGTCACTCCAAGAGACCCAGTACTTC.

This chain connects TRBV19 to TRBJ2-5, with D hard to call. The V end was cut by 4 bases, the J end by 0 bases, with 6 bases between. Germline CDR1 is LNHDA and CDR2 is SQIVND (reference sequence). The CDR3 has 13 residues. CDR3 in DNA: TGTGCCAGTAGTAGATCCTACCAAGAGACCCAGTACTTC. Translating it yields CASSRSYQETQYF.

CDR3 nucleotide sequence: TGTGCCATCAGTGAGGGCAACACAGATACGCAGTATTTT. Its protein product is CAISEGNTDTQYF. The chain uses TRBV10-3 and TRBJ2-3; D remains ambiguous. The CDR3 covers 13 residues. The germline V gene has CDR1 ENHRY and CDR2 SYGVKD. V was cut by 2 bases and J by 2 bases, with 5 bases left in between.

The rearrangement links TRBV5-6 to TRBJ1-6; D unclear. The germline gives CDR1 SGHDT, CDR2 YYEEEE. The CDR3 spans 12 residues. Trimming left V 0 bases short and J 13 bases short, with 8 bases between. CDR3 protein: CASSLGRWPLHF. In DNA form, the CDR3 reads TGTGCCAGCAGCTTGGGGCGGTGGCCCCTCCACTTT.

This clonotype appeared a few times. The chain has TRBV6-5 and TRBJ2-7, with TRBD1 matching over 9 bases. Germline V gene sequence: CDR1 MNHEY, CDR2 SVGAGI. Trimming cost V 7 bases and J 4 bases; bases outside gene matches: 5. CDR3 size: 13 residues. The CDR3 bases are TGTGCCAGCACGGGACAGGGTGTGTACGAGCAGTACTTC. It specifies CASTGQGVYEQYF.

The CDR3 DNA is TGTGCCAGCAGCCAACGACAGGGTATCGTCTACGAGCAGTACTTC. It encodes CASSQRQGIVYEQYF. V usage is TRBV2 and J usage is TRBJ2-7, with 7 nucleotides matching TRBD1. The V segment lost 6 bases and the J segment 3 bases; nucleotides outside the gene matches: 11. Germline-derived CDR1 and CDR2 are SNHLY and FYNNEI. This CDR3 region has 15 residues.

This rearrangement joins TRBV10-2 to TRBJ1-6, with D unresolved. The V and J ends lost 0 bases and 7 bases respectively, with 16 bases between them. The length of the CDR3 is 17 residues. Germline-derived CDR1 and CDR2 are WSHSY and SAAADI. The CDR3 sequence: CASSESAEWQVNSPLHF. In DNA, the CDR3 is TGCGCCAGCAGTGAGTCGGCAGAGTGGCAGGTGAATTCACCCCTCCACTTT.

In regard to this clonotype: A much larger clone differs from this one at a single base, so this may be a read error. The genes are TRBV15 and TRBJ2-7; D could derive from TRBD1 or TRBD2 (5 bases each). The CDR3 totals 14 residues. Germline V gene sequence: CDR1 LNHNV, CDR2 YYDKDF (reference sequence). CDR3 residues: CVTSRPETAAEQYF. As DNA, the CDR3 is TGTGTCACCAGCCGCCCCGAGACAGCGGCCGAGCAGTACTTC. Full variable domain (remainder filled in from reference TRBV15 and TRBJ2-7): DAMVIQNPRYQVTQFGKPVTLSCSQTLNHNVMYWYQQKSSQAPKLLFHYYDKDFNNEADTPDNFQSRRPNTSFCFLDIRSPGLGDTAMYLCVTSRPETAAEQYFGPGTRLTVT.

This clonotype was recorded once. The V gene is TRBV25-1, the J gene TRBJ1-3, with D tentatively TRBD1 (6 bases). The CDR3 length is 14 residues. Germline V gives CDR1 MGHDK, CDR2 SYGVNS. V lost 8 bases and J 3 bases, leaving 14 bases between the germline ends. CDR3 DNA: TGTGCCAGCGTAGGGGGGGCGAGTGGAAACACCATATATTTT. It is translated as CASVGGASGNTIYF.

This clonotype was recorded a few times. V is TRBV9 and J is TRBJ1-2, with a tentative D call TRBD1 (6 bases). The CDR3 has 13 residues. V was trimmed by 2 bases and J by 8 bases, leaving 13 bases between them. In germline, CDR1 is SGDLS, CDR2 YYNGEE. The CDR3 sequence is CASSVGQSCGYTF. As DNA, the CDR3 is TGTGCCAGCAGCGTCGGACAGTCCTGCGGCTACACCTTC.

The chain recombines TRBV10-3 with TRBJ1-5, with D perhaps matching TRBD1 (5 bases). The V end lost 10 bases, the J end lost 5 bases, and 12 bases lay between the germline ends. This CDR3 region has 12 residues. CDR1 is ENHRY and CDR2 is SYGVKD in the germline V gene. DNA of the CDR3: TGTGCCACCCGGACACCGGATCAGCCCCAGCATTTT. Translation: CATRTPDQPQHF.

This clonotype was counted ten times or more. This chain joins TRBV15 and TRBJ1-5; D gene ambiguous. V was cut by 4 bases and J by 0 bases, with 7 bases left in between. The CDR3 is 14 amino acids. The germline CDR1 and CDR2 sequences are LNHNV and YYDKDF (reference sequence). CDR3 region: CATSIPYSNQPQHF. CDR3 sequence (DNA): TGTGCCACCAGCATACCTTATAGCAATCAGCCCCAGCATTTT.

The gene calls are TRBV29-1 and TRBJ2-5; a weak D match, TRBD2 (5 bases). The CDR3 contains 11 residues. Germline CDR1 SQVTM, CDR2 ANQGSEA. V gave up 4 bases and J gave up 5 bases, with 8 bases separating them. For the CDR3, the DNA is TGCAGCGTTGTGTCGGGGGAGACCCAGTACTTC. Encoded protein: CSVVSGETQYF.

The chain joins TRBV19 to TRBJ2-7; tentative D call: TRBD1 (5 bases). Germline lookup yields CDR1 LNHDA and CDR2 SQIVND (reference sequence). V lost 3 bases and J 1 base, leaving 10 bases between the germline ends. The CDR3 sequence is 14 residues long. CDR3 sequence (DNA): TGTGCCAGTAGTATCGGAGACAGTTCCTACGAGCAGTACTTC. This codes for CASSIGDSSYEQYF.

As concerns this clonotype: A read error is possible here, since a much larger clone lies one base away. This rearrangement joins TRBV7-9 to TRBJ2-5, with 8 nucleotides matching TRBD2. This CDR3 has 16 residues. Germline V CDR1 and CDR2: SEHNR, FQNEAQ (reference sequence). The trim removed 3 bases at V and 5 bases at J, leaving 11 bases unmatched. CDR3 sequence reads: CASSFRSASGSETQYF. The CDR3 DNA sequence: TGTGCCAGCAGCTTCCGCTCGGCAAGCGGGAGTGAGACCCAGTACTTC.

In DNA, the CDR3 is TGTGCCAGCAGTTTGATTGGGACAGGGATCAAGAACACTGAAGCTTTCTTT. This translates into CASSLIGTGIKNTEAFF. The V gene is TRBV2, the J gene TRBJ1-1; the match to TRBD1 covers 9 bases. This CDR3 has 17 amino acids. The trim removed 5 bases at V and 1 base at J, leaving 11 bases unmatched. CDR1 SNHLY and CDR2 FYNNEI come from the germline V gene.

This clonotype came up a few times. V and J are TRBV7-9 and TRBJ1-6; maybe TRBD1 (5 bases). Trimming stripped 5 bases from V and 8 bases from J, with 22 bases between. CDR3 length: 17 amino acids. Germline-derived CDR1 and CDR2 are SEHNR and FQNEAQ (reference sequence). CDR3 region: CASSQSPGDATDSPLHF. The CDR3, as DNA: TGTGCCAGCAGCCAATCCCCGGGGGACGCCACGGATTCACCCCTCCACTTT.

The rearrangement uses TRBV19 and TRBJ1-5, with 7 bases lining up with TRBD1. Germline values: CDR1 LNHDA, CDR2 SQIVND (reference sequence). The V and J ends lost 6 bases and 0 bases, in that order; junction bases with no gene match: 11. This CDR3 is built from 17 residues. CDR3 amino acids: CASRPRSGTDSNQPQHF. The CDR3, as DNA: TGTGCCAGTAGGCCTCGGTCCGGGACAGATAGCAATCAGCCCCAGCATTTT.

There are many counts of this clonotype. This rearrangement joins TRBV6-9 to TRBJ2-5; possibly TRBD2 for D (5 bases). The V gene's germline CDR1 is MNHGY and CDR2 SVAAGI. V lost 2 bases and J 5 bases, leaving 12 bases between the germline ends. The CDR3 sequence is 14 residues long. CDR3 nucleotides: TGTGCCAGCAGTTATCCGGGCCTAGCCGAGACCCAGTACTTC. Encoded protein: CASSYPGLAETQYF.